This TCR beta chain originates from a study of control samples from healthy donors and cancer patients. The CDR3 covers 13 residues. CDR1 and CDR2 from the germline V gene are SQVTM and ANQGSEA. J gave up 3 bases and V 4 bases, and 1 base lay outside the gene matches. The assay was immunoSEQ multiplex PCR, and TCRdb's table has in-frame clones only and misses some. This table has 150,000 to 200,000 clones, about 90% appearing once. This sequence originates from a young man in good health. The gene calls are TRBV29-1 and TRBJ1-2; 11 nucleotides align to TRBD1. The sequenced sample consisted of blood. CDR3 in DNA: TGCAGCGTTGGGGGACAGGGGGACTATGGCTACACCTTC. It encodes CSVGGQGDYGYTF.